These 24 T cell receptor beta chains were all obtained from the same sample, sequenced in a study of naive and memory T cell subsets. An equimolar mix of two oligonucleotides served as the beta constant-region primer for TRBC1 and TRBC2. TCRdb reprocessed the UMI-ligation and nested PCR reads with MiXCR, giving one entry per CDR3 protein. The table has 140,000 to 150,000 distinct CDR3 sequences, around 15% seen once; the top ten hold more than 0.13%. Material for sequencing was naive CD4+ T cells from blood. These receptor sequences come from a human donor in good health.

This clonotype was observed a few times. This CDR3 reads CASSSYRDRSYEQYF. The CDR3 nucleotides are TGTGCCAGCAGTTCCTACCGGGACAGGAGCTACGAGCAGTACTTC. The chain couples TRBV6-2 or TRBV6-3 to TRBJ2-7; 8 bases fit TRBD1. CDR1 is MNHEY, CDR2 SVGEGT, per germline. CDR3 length equals 15 residues. With 4 bases clipped from V and 3 bases from J, the junction kept 8 bases outside the gene matches.

This clonotype appeared a few times. V usage is TRBV29-1 and J usage is TRBJ2-7, with D possibly matching TRBD2 (6 bases). Germline CDR1 and CDR2: SQVTM and ANQGSEA. The CDR3 extends over 11 amino acids. V was shortened by 6 bases and J by 4 bases, with 10 bases between the two germline ends. Here the CDR3 DNA reads TGCAGCGTATCAGGGAGGTACGAGCAGTACTTC. It specifies CSVSGRYEQYF.

This rearrangement joins TRBV11-2 to TRBJ2-4; D remains unclear. The CDR3 is 17 residues long. Germline CDR1 is SGHAT and CDR2 is FQNNGV. The V gene lost 5 bases and the J gene lost 2 bases, with 19 bases spanning the gap. In nucleotides, the CDR3 is TGTGCCAGCAGCCGGACCGGACCCGCAATAACCAAAAACATTCAGTACTTC. Translation gives CASSRTGPAITKNIQYF.

The gene calls are TRBV7-3 and TRBJ2-1; 7 nucleotides match TRBD1. This CDR3 comprises 15 residues. Germline V gene sequence: CDR1 SGHTA, CDR2 FQGTGA. Trimming at V came to 5 bases and at J to 4 bases, leaving 8 bases not matched to a gene. The CDR3 spells CASSHGQVLYNEQFF. For the CDR3, the DNA is TGTGCCAGCAGCCATGGACAGGTTTTATACAATGAGCAGTTCTTC.

V is TRBV11-2 and J is TRBJ2-1; TRBD2 aligns across 12 bases. J lost 9 bases, V lost 0 bases, and 15 bases had no gene match. Germline CDR1 is SGHAT and CDR2 is FQNNGV. There are 19 residues in the CDR3. DNA of the CDR3: TGTGCCAGCAGCTTAGATCCTAGCGGGAGGGCCAAGGGCCCTATTGAGCAGTTCTTC. As protein: CASSLDPSGRAKGPIEQFF.

The gene calls are TRBV5-1 and TRBJ2-1; D is unresolved. Per the germline V gene, CDR1 is SGHRS and CDR2 is YFSETQ. V gave up 3 bases and J gave up 0 bases, with 7 bases separating them. The CDR3 loop spans 14 amino acids. The CDR3 is CASSYWSSYNEQFF. The CDR3 DNA is TGCGCCAGCAGCTATTGGAGCTCCTACAATGAGCAGTTCTTC.

The chain employs TRBV5-1 and TRBJ1-3, with TRBD1 as a possible D gene (5 bases). The CDR3 spans 15 residues. Germline V lookup: CDR1 SGHRS, CDR2 YFSETQ. V was trimmed by 4 bases and J by 0 bases, leaving 11 bases between them. The CDR3 reads CASSLGTASGNTIYF. The CDR3 nucleotides are TGCGCCAGCAGCCTAGGGACGGCCTCTGGAAACACCATATATTTT.

The rearrangement joins TRBV7-2 to TRBJ2-3; D is unresolved. Trimming cost V 0 bases and J 2 bases, with 18 bases left between them. This CDR3 has 18 residues. The germline V gene has CDR1 SGHTA and CDR2 FQGNSA. The CDR3 here is CASSLANMLWSDTDTQYF. CDR3 DNA sequence: TGTGCCAGCAGCTTAGCCAACATGCTTTGGTCTGACACAGATACGCAGTATTTT.

This clonotype was counted between two and nine times. The chain employs TRBV9 and TRBJ2-5; D may match TRBD1 or TRBD2 (5 bases each). Trimming shortened V by 3 bases and J by 4 bases, and 7 bases separated the two germline ends. CDR1 and CDR2 (germline): SGDLS, YYNGEE. CDR3 size: 12 residues. CDR3 sequence reads: CASSGGRETQYF. The CDR3 DNA reads TGTGCCAGCAGCGGGGGGAGAGAGACCCAGTACTTC. The whole variable domain, remainder taken from reference TRBV9 and TRBJ2-5, is DSGVTQTPKHLITATGQRVTLRCSPRSGDLSVYWYQQSLDQGLQFLIQYYNGEERAKGNILERFSAQQFPDLHSELNLSSLELGDSALYFCASSGGRETQYFGPGTRLLVL.

The CDR3: CASSAGLATETQYF. CDR3 nucleotides: TGTGCCAGCAGCGCCGGACTAGCGACCGAGACCCAGTACTTC. V usage is TRBV9 and J usage is TRBJ2-5, with TRBD2 identical over 9 bases. Germline V CDR1 and CDR2: SGDLS, YYNGEE. This CDR3 has 14 residues. With 3 bases clipped from V and 5 bases from J, the junction kept 5 bases outside the gene matches.

The chain carries TRBV12-3 or TRBV12-4 and TRBJ2-5; 7 bases align to TRBD1. This CDR3 has 14 amino acids. V was pared by 6 bases and J by 1 base, with 5 bases of the junction left unmatched. In DNA form, the CDR3 reads TGTGCCAGCAGAACCGGGACAGCCCAAGAGACCCAGTACTTC. It specifies CASRTGTAQETQYF.

This clonotype was seen a few times. The genes are TRBV3-1 and TRBJ2-5, with D hard to call. CDR1 is LGHDT and CDR2 is YNNKEL in the germline V gene (reference sequence). The V end was cut by 0 bases, the J end by 4 bases, with 6 bases between. CDR3 length: 13 amino acids. The CDR3 spells CASSQDLSETQYF. The CDR3 DNA reads as TGTGCCAGCAGCCAAGATTTGTCAGAGACCCAGTACTTC.

In this sample, this clonotype turned up a few times. V and J are TRBV3-1 and TRBJ1-5; TRBD1 is a possible D gene (5 bases). The ends were cut back, 0 bases at V and 1 base at J, with 7 bases in the middle. The CDR3 sequence is 15 residues long. The germline V gene encodes CDR1 LGHDT and CDR2 YNNKEL (reference sequence). CDR3 region: CASSQDGGSNQPQHF. For the CDR3, the DNA is TGTGCCAGCAGCCAAGATGGGGGGAGCAATCAGCCCCAGCATTTT.

This clonotype came up a few times. The chain joins TRBV5-8 to TRBJ2-3; the match to TRBD2 covers 10 bases. CDR3 length: 12 residues. The germline V gene has CDR1 SGHTS and CDR2 YDEGEE. V was pared by 5 bases and J by 11 bases, with 5 bases of the junction left unmatched. CDR3 nucleotide sequence: TGTGCCAGCAGACTAGCGGGAATCAGGCAGTATTTT. Translation gives CASRLAGIRQYF. The full variable domain, rest sourced from reference TRBV5-8 and TRBJ2-3, is EAGVTQSPTHLIKTRGQQATLRCSPISGHTSVYWYQQALGLGLQFLLWYDEGEERNRGNFPPRFSGRQFPNYSSELNVNALELEDSALYLCASRLAGIRQYFGPGTRLTVL.

This clonotype has more than one count but fewer than ten. The chain is built from TRBV24-1 and TRBJ2-3; D might be TRBD1 or TRBD2, each matching 5 bases. The V gene's germline CDR1 is KGHDR and CDR2 SFDVKD. The CDR3 is 15 residues long. V lost 6 bases and J lost 2, with 14 bases in between. DNA of the CDR3: TGTGCCACCAGTCCTGCAGGGACCTACACAGATACGCAGTATTTT. Translated: CATSPAGTYTDTQYF.

This clonotype was seen a few times. This chain links TRBV10-3 with TRBJ2-3; maybe TRBD2 (5 bases). The CDR3 covers 12 residues. Germline loops: CDR1 ENHRY, CDR2 SYGVKD. V was clipped by 8 bases and J by 6 bases, with 12 bases between them. As DNA, the CDR3 is TGTGCCATCGCTGGAGGCTCGGATACGCAGTATTTT. Its translation is CAIAGGSDTQYF.

The chain recombines TRBV7-3 with TRBJ2-1; D remains unclear. The CDR3 is made up of 14 amino acids. The V end lost 0 bases, the J end lost 4 bases, and 7 bases lay between the germline ends. In germline, CDR1 is SGHTA, CDR2 FQGTGA. CDR3 protein: CASSLTAAYNEQFF. The CDR3 region has the DNA TGTGCCAGCAGCTTAACTGCCGCATACAATGAGCAGTTCTTC.

This chain uses TRBV29-1 with TRBJ2-3; 8 bases fit TRBD2. J gave up 5 bases and V 6 bases, and 7 bases lay outside the gene matches. The V gene's germline CDR1 is SQVTM and CDR2 ANQGSEA. The length of the CDR3 is 13 residues. CDR3 loop: CSVATSAGDTQYF. The CDR3 coding sequence is TGCAGCGTGGCGACTAGCGCTGGAGATACGCAGTATTTT.

This clonotype was observed a few times. This rearrangement joins TRBV15 to TRBJ1-1; D not resolved. The V end was cut by 1 base, the J end by 0 bases, with 9 bases between. In germline, CDR1 is LNHNV, CDR2 YYDKDF (reference sequence). The CDR3 runs to 15 residues. CDR3 sequence (DNA): TGTGCCACCAGCAGAGGTGCGGCTTTGAACACTGAAGCTTTCTTT. This sequence encodes CATSRGAALNTEAFF.

The CDR3 coding sequence is TGCGCCAGCAGCCTAGGACTACGCTCCTACAATGAGCAGTTCTTC. Protein product: CASSLGLRSYNEQFF. J is TRBJ2-1 and V is TRBV5-1; tentatively, D is TRBD2 (6 bases). Trimming left V 4 bases short and J 0 bases short, with 11 bases between. CDR3 length: 15 amino acids. The V gene's germline CDR1 is SGHRS and CDR2 YFSETQ.

The chain carries TRBV7-3 and TRBJ2-1; D might be TRBD2 (5 bases). This CDR3 is built from 15 residues. The V and J ends lost 3 bases and 0 bases respectively, with 9 bases between them. Germline V lookup: CDR1 SGHTA, CDR2 FQGTGA. Here the CDR3 DNA reads TGTGCCAGCAGCTTTAACCGGGGCTCCTACAATGAGCAGTTCTTC. Amino acid sequence: CASSFNRGSYNEQFF.

This clonotype appeared a few times. The genes are TRBV12-3 or TRBV12-4 and TRBJ1-2; TRBD1 agrees at 7 bases. Trimming at V came to 5 bases and at J to 5 bases, leaving 8 bases not matched to a gene. The CDR3 has 14 residues. CDR3 bases: TGTGCCAGCAGTGCCCGACAGGGCCAATATGGCTACACCTTC. It is translated as CASSARQGQYGYTF.

The chain has TRBV27 and TRBJ2-3; D is unclear. V was clipped by 5 bases and J by 0 bases, with 9 bases between them. The CDR3 contains 14 residues. Looked up from germline, CDR1 is MNHEY and CDR2 is SMNVEV (reference sequence). As DNA, the CDR3 is TGTGCCAGCAGTATGGGCCTTAGCACAGATACGCAGTATTTT. This codes for CASSMGLSTDTQYF.

The J gene is TRBJ2-7, the V gene TRBV14; 10 positions agree with TRBD1. This CDR3 has 15 amino acids. V shed 3 bases and J 2 bases; nucleotides not matched to a gene: 4. Germline V gene data show CDR1 as SGHDN and CDR2 as FVKESK. CDR3 sequence reads: CASSHPGTGAYEQYF. In DNA, the CDR3 is TGTGCCAGCAGCCATCCCGGGACAGGGGCCTACGAGCAGTACTTC.